This TCR beta chain stems from a study of identical twins. This CDR3 comprises 14 residues. V was clipped by 7 bases and J by 2 bases; unmatched bases: 7. TCRdb analysed the 5' RACE reads with MiXCR anew, one entry per CDR3 protein. The table shows roughly 570,000 distinct CDR3 sequences, with 9.5% to 10% occurring only once. This clonotype was observed a few times. The same data also went into a second study, on yellow fever vaccine responses in identical twins.

The TCR was taken from a woman aged 18-29 years in good health. The sample taken for sequencing was PBMCs. This rearrangement joins TRBV12-3 or TRBV12-4 to TRBJ2-5; 7 bases line up with TRBD2. This chain's CDR3 is CASTHGGKQETQYF. The CDR3 DNA follows: TGTGCCAGCACCCACGGGGGGAAACAAGAGACCCAGTACTTC.